This T cell receptor beta chain came from a study of cytomegalovirus exposure and HLA in healthy donors. Comments on this clone: What it binds is unknown.

Broader study findings: For most TCR sequences rarity was the rule, although some public TCRs occurred in many donors. Some TCR beta chains (around 180 of them) were listed as cytomegalovirus-associated.

TCRdb keeps only in-frame clones here, not all; method: immunoSEQ multiplex PCR. The sample yields 150,000 to 200,000 clones, approximately 87% seen once. Separate from the roughly 720-subject first cohort, the roughly 120-subject validation cohort was the one that the donors belonged to. This CDR3 is 17 amino acids long. V lost 0 bases, J lost 4 bases, and 15 bases lay in between. Germline CDR1 LNHNV, CDR2 YYDKDF (reference sequence). This sequence joins TRBV15 and TRBJ2-2; D remains ambiguous. This TCR was recovered from a woman between 25 and 40 years old in good health and CMV-seronegative. Material: PBMCs. The CDR3 protein is CATSREFPVRSTGELFF. The CDR3 region has the DNA TGTGCCACCAGCAGAGAGTTCCCAGTCCGGTCCACCGGGGAGCTGTTTTTT. The full variable domain, in which reference TRBV15 and TRBJ2-2 provide the parts outside the CDR3, is DAMVIQNPRYQVTQFGKPVTLSCSQTLNHNVMYWYQQKSSQAPKLLFHYYDKDFNNEADTPDNFQSRRPNTSFCFLDIRSPGLGDTAMYLCATSREFPVRSTGELFFGEGSRLTVL.